This T cell receptor (beta chain) emerged from a study of PD-1 blockade in classical Hodgkin lymphoma. In the study overall: Patients were given intravenous nivolumab, 3 mg/kg, every 2 weeks.

Sequenced by immunoSEQ multiplex PCR; TCRdb stores in-frame clones only, minus some. In the table there are some 15,000 clones, about nine tenths of which are singletons. V lost 4 bases, J lost 5 bases, and 18 bases lay in between. This CDR3 comprises 15 residues. Per the germline V gene, CDR1 is SGHNT and CDR2 is YYREEE (reference sequence). Time point reported: cycle 4 day 1 (C4D1), after about 6 weeks of nivolumab. Each of the patients experienced relapse following autologous stem cell transplantation, and their brentuximab vedotin exposure differed. It was by magnetic negative selection that CD4+ T cells were purified from thawed PBMCs. Findings and caveats of the study: Possibly reflecting disease activity or prior therapy, repertoire differences have causes that remain undefined. Only CD4+ TCR diversity, not CD8+, had risen significantly by C4D1.

Of note for this clone: Its antigen is not identified.

This sequence joins TRBV5-4 and TRBJ1-1, with a possible D match to TRBD1 (6 bases). This clonotype was sampled from a human donor with classical Hodgkin lymphoma. Here the sequenced sample was CD4+ T cells from blood, taken before the fourth cycle of nivolumab. This CDR3 is CASSRSGVSATEAFF. For the CDR3, the DNA is TGTGCCAGCAGCCGGTCAGGGGTGTCCGCAACTGAAGCTTTCTTT.